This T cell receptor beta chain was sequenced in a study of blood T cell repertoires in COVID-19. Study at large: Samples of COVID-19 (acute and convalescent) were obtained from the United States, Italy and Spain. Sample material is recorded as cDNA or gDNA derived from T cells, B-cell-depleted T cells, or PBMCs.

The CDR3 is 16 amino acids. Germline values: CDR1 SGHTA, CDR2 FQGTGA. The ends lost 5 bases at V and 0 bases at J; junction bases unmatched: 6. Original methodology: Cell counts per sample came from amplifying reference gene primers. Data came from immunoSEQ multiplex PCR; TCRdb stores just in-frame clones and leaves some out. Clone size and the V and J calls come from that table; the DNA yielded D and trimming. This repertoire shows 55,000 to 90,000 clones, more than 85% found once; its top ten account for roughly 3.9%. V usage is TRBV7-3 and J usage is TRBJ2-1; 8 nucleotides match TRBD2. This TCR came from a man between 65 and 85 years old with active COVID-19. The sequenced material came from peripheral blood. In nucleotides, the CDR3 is TGTGCCAGCAGCCCGACTAGCGACCACTCCTACAATGAGCAGTTCTTC. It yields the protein CASSPTSDHSYNEQFF.